The 18 T cell receptor beta chains below come from one sample, sequenced in a study. TCRdb processed the 5' RACE reads anew with MiXCR; each CDR3 protein has one entry. The sample has roughly 55,000 distinct CDR3 sequences, roughly a quarter seen once. Sequenced material: tumor-infiltrating naive CD4+ T cells sorted from the breast tumor. Subset here: naive CD4+ T cells, CD4+CD45RA+CD25-. All receptors derive from a female donor with breast cancer.

This clonotype was counted between two and nine times. The gene calls are TRBV28 and TRBJ2-1, with 11 bases that match TRBD2. The CDR3 totals 14 residues. Per germline, CDR1 MDHEN and CDR2 SYDVKM. V was pared by 3 bases and J by 12 bases, with 7 bases of the junction left unmatched. The CDR3 loop is CASSLTSGNKRQFF. CDR3 DNA: TGTGCCAGCAGTTTGACTAGCGGGAACAAGCGGCAGTTCTTC.

This chain links TRBV5-6 with TRBJ1-1; D is ambiguous. V was cut by 2 bases and J by 0 bases, with 5 bases left in between. Germline V gene data show CDR1 as SGHDT and CDR2 as YYEEEE. There are 13 residues in the CDR3. The CDR3 coding sequence is TGTGCCAGCAGCTTAAAGTTGAACACTGAAGCTTTCTTT. Translating it yields CASSLKLNTEAFF.

This clonotype was observed a few times. V and J are TRBV20-1 and TRBJ2-4; TRBD2 aligns across 8 bases. Germline assignment: CDR1 DFQATT and CDR2 SNEGSKA (reference sequence). The V and J ends lost 6 bases and 0 bases, in that order; junction bases with no gene match: 4. This CDR3 contains 14 residues. CDR3 loop: CSAGRELAKNIQYF. The CDR3 nucleotides read TGCAGTGCCGGGAGGGAGCTAGCCAAAAACATTCAGTACTTC.

The chain uses TRBV27 and TRBJ2-1; D unresolved. Per germline, CDR1 MNHEY and CDR2 SMNVEV (reference sequence). V lost 0 bases and J 0 bases, leaving 21 bases between the germline ends. The CDR3 contains 20 residues. The CDR3 sequence: CASSLSGRHRLGISYNEQFF. The CDR3, as DNA: TGTGCCAGCAGTTTATCGGGCAGGCACCGACTGGGGATCTCCTACAATGAGCAGTTCTTC.

The genes are TRBV12-3 or TRBV12-4 and TRBJ2-2; D ambiguous. Trimming took off 8 bases at V and 5 bases at J, with 12 bases between the two ends. The CDR3 length is 13 residues. CDR3 sequence reads: CASRLSSTGELFF. CDR3 nucleotides: TGTGCCAGCCGACTCTCTTCAACCGGGGAGCTGTTTTTT.

This clonotype was seen a handful of times. The chain links TRBV11-2 to TRBJ2-7; possible D gene TRBD2, 5 bases. Germline loops: CDR1 SGHAT, CDR2 FQNNGV. CDR3 length: 15 amino acids. Between the trimmed V and J ends, which lost 5 bases and 4 bases, there was a span of 18 bases. CDR3 sequence (DNA): TGTGCCAGCAGCGTGGAGGCGGAAGCTTTTTACGAGCAGTACTTC. It codes for CASSVEAEAFYEQYF.

This clonotype was seen more than once but under ten times. The chain links TRBV5-1 to TRBJ2-7; TRBD1 matches 7 bases. Per the germline V gene, CDR1 is SGHRS and CDR2 is YFSETQ. The CDR3 has 14 residues. V lost 4 bases to trimming and J lost 7 bases; unmatched junction nucleotides: 11. CDR3 bases: TGCGCCAGCAGCGTGGACAGGCCCCGCCGGGAGCAGTACTTC. It codes for CASSVDRPRREQYF.

This clonotype was counted between two and nine times. CDR3 nucleotide sequence: TGCAGTGCTAGTGGGGCCCGGGACAGGAGCTCCTACGAGCAGTACTTC. It encodes CSASGARDRSSYEQYF. The V call is TRBV20-1, the J call TRBJ2-7, with 8 bases identical to TRBD1. V lost 3 bases, J lost 0 bases, and 10 bases stayed unmatched. This CDR3 region has 16 residues. Germline CDR1 DFQATT, CDR2 SNEGSKA (reference sequence).

The rearrangement links TRBV12-3 or TRBV12-4 to TRBJ2-7; a weak D match, TRBD2 (6 bases). CDR3 size: 12 residues. The germline V and J ends were trimmed by 5 bases and 3 bases, with 8 bases remaining between them. CDR3 nucleotide sequence: TGTGCCAGCAGTGAGGACTACTACGAGCAGTACTTC. Residues: CASSEDYYEQYF.

This clonotype was seen a few times. The V and J genes are TRBV20-1 and TRBJ2-1, with 7 bases that match TRBD2. V lost 4 bases and J lost 1; bases outside the gene matches: 7. Germline V gene sequence: CDR1 DFQATT, CDR2 SNEGSKA (reference sequence). The CDR3 sequence is 15 residues long. The CDR3 spells CSAKRPSGSYNEQFF. The DNA of the CDR3 is TGCAGTGCTAAAAGGCCTAGCGGATCCTACAATGAGCAGTTCTTC.

This clonotype showed up just a few times. This sequence joins TRBV7-6 and TRBJ1-4, with D unresolved. Germline CDR1 SGHVS, CDR2 FNYEAQ. CDR3 length: 16 amino acids. Trimming took 5 bases from V and 0 from J, leaving 13 bases between them. The CDR3 sequence: CASSQDPGATNEKLFF. The CDR3 DNA is TGTGCCAGCAGCCAGGACCCGGGTGCAACTAATGAAAAACTGTTTTTT.

In this sample, this clonotype turned up many times. The V call is TRBV7-2, the J call TRBJ2-7; the D gene is possibly TRBD2 (5 bases). Trimming left V 4 bases short and J 1 base short, with 11 bases between. Germline lookup yields CDR1 SGHTA and CDR2 FQGNSA. There are 14 residues in the CDR3. The DNA for the CDR3 is TGTGCCAGCAGCTCGGACTCGAATTCCTACGAGCAGTACTTC. Translated: CASSSDSNSYEQYF.

This clonotype was seen more than once but under ten times. The chain uses TRBV5-1 and TRBJ2-1, with unresolved D. From germline, CDR1 is SGHRS and CDR2 YFSETQ. V lost 0 bases to trimming and J lost 9 bases, with 10 bases between them. The CDR3 covers 13 residues. Here the CDR3 DNA reads TGCGCCAGCAGCTTGGTGGGGTCTATTGAGCAGTTCTTC. This sequence encodes CASSLVGSIEQFF.

This clonotype appeared a few times. The rearrangement joins TRBV12-3 or TRBV12-4 to TRBJ2-3; D is ambiguous. The CDR3 extends over 15 amino acids. Deletions cut 5 bases from V and 0 bases from J, with 12 bases between. The CDR3 DNA reads as TGTGCCAGCAGTCCCCGGGCAGATAGCACAGATACGCAGTATTTT. Translated, it gives CASSPRADSTDTQYF.

This clonotype was seen only once. This rearrangement joins TRBV20-1 to TRBJ2-1; 9 positions match TRBD2. Germline assignment: CDR1 DFQATT and CDR2 SNEGSKA (reference sequence). V lost 3 bases and J lost 10; bases outside the gene matches: 10. CDR3 size: 14 residues. As DNA, the CDR3 is TGCAGTGCTAGTAGATGCGGGAGGGCCAACGAGCAGTTCTTC. Translated, it gives CSASRCGRANEQFF.

The V gene is TRBV2, the J gene TRBJ1-5; TRBD1 might be the D (6 bases). Trimming removed 7 bases at V and 0 bases at J, with 10 bases between. CDR3 size: 14 residues. Germline V gives CDR1 SNHLY, CDR2 FYNNEI. The CDR3 sequence is CASTGAYSNQPQHF. The CDR3 bases are TGTGCCAGCACAGGGGCCTATAGCAATCAGCCCCAGCATTTT.

This clonotype was observed a handful of times. This chain links TRBV5-1 with TRBJ2-2, with TRBD2 identical over 7 bases. This CDR3 comprises 17 residues. The V gene's germline CDR1 is SGHRS and CDR2 YFSETQ. With 4 bases clipped from V and 4 bases from J, the junction kept 13 bases outside the gene matches. The CDR3 reads CASSPFSGTTPTGELFF. In DNA, the CDR3 is TGCGCCAGCAGCCCCTTCTCCGGGACTACACCCACCGGGGAGCTGTTTTTT.

This clonotype was counted only a few times. DNA of the CDR3: TGTGCCAGCAGCTCGTTTCGCAGCAGTGAAGAGCAGTACTTC. Encoded protein: CASSSFRSSEEQYF. V gene TRBV7-2 combines with J gene TRBJ2-7, with D unresolved. This CDR3 comprises 14 residues. V was clipped by 4 bases and J by 7 bases, with 17 bases between them. From germline, CDR1 is SGHTA and CDR2 FQGNSA.